The entry below gives a single T cell receptor (beta chain) sequence along with its context. This record belongs to a study of T cell clonotyping in hematopoietic cell transplantation. J gave up 8 bases and V 7 bases, and 16 bases lay outside the gene matches. Germline V gene lookup returns CDR1 SGDLS and CDR2 YYNGEE. CDR3 length: 15 residues. Method: immunoSEQ multiplex PCR; TCRdb's copy keeps in-frame clones and lacks some. The sample has about 69,000 clones; 94% are singletons. This receptor was identified in a man between 50 and 59 years old in good health. Some clones in this sample may be carry-over from other donors' samples. Sequencing used peripheral blood mononuclear cells. The chain carries TRBV9 and TRBJ1-2, with 8 bases fitting TRBD1. CDR3 sequence reads: CASSDRDEPWRGYTF. CDR3 DNA: TGTGCCAGCTCGGACAGGGATGAGCCTTGGAGGGGCTACACCTTC.